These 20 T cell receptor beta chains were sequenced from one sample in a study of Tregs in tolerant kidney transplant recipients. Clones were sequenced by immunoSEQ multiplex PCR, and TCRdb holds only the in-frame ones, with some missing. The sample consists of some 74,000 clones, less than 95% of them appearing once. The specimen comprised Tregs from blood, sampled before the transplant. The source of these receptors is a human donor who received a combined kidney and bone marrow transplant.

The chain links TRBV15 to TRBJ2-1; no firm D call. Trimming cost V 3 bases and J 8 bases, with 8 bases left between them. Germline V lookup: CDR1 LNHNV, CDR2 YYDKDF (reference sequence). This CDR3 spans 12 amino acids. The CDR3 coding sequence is TGTGCCACCAGCAGGGTACACGATGAGCAGTTCTTC. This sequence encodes CATSRVHDEQFF. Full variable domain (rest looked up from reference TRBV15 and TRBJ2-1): DAMVIQNPRYQVTQFGKPVTLSCSQTLNHNVMYWYQQKSSQAPKLLFHYYDKDFNNEADTPDNFQSRRPNTSFCFLDIRSPGLGDTAMYLCATSRVHDEQFFGPGTRLTVL.

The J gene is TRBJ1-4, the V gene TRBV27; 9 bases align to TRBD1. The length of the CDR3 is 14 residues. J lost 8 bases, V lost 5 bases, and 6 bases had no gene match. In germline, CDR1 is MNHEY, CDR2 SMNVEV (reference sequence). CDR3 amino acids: CASSQDRGGEKLFF. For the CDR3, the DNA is TGTGCCAGCAGTCAGGACAGGGGCGGGGAAAAACTGTTTTTT.

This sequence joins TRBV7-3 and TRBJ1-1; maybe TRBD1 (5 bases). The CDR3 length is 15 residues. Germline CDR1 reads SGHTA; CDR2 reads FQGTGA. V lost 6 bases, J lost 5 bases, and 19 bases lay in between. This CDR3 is CASSPRGGGVTEAFF. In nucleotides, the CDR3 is TGTGCCAGCAGTCCTCGTGGGGGAGGGGTGACTGAAGCTTTCTTT.

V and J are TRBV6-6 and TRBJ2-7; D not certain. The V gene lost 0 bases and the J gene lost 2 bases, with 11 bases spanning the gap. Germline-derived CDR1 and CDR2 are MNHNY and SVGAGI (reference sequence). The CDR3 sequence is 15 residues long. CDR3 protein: CASSYSVTEPYEQYF. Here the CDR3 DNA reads TGTGCCAGCAGTTACTCCGTCACGGAGCCCTACGAGCAGTACTTC.

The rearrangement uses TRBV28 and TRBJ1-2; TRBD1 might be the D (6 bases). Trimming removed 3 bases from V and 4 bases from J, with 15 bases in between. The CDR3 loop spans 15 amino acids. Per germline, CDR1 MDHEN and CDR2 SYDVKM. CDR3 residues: CASSFQGRGGYGYTF. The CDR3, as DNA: TGTGCCAGCAGTTTCCAGGGCAGGGGAGGCTATGGCTACACCTTC.

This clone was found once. The CDR3 coding sequence is TGTGCCAGCTCTAAAACCATAGGGACGGGAACCTATGGCTACACCTTC. Translating it yields CASSKTIGTGTYGYTF. The genes are TRBV6-4 and TRBJ1-2; weak D call: TRBD1 (5 bases). V lost 8 bases and J 4 bases, leaving 23 bases between the germline ends. The V gene's germline CDR1 is MRHNA and CDR2 SNTAGT. This CDR3 is 16 amino acids long.

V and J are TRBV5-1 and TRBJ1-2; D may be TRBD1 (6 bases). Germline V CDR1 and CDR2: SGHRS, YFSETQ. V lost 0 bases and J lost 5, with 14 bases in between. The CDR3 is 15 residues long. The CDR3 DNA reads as TGCGCCAGCAGCTTGGAAGTTGGACAGACTTATGGCTACACCTTC. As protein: CASSLEVGQTYGYTF.

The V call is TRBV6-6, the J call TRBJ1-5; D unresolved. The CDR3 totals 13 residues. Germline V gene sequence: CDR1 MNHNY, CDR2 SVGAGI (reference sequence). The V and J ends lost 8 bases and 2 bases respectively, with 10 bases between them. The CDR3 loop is CASGDGGNQPQHF. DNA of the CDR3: TGTGCCAGCGGAGATGGGGGCAATCAGCCCCAGCATTTT.

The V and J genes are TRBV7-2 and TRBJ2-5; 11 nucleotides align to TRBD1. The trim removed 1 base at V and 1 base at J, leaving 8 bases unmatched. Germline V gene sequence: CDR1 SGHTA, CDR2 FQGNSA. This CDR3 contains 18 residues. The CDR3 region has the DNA TGTGCCAGCAGCTTAGTCCACCGCGGGACAGGGGGCCAAGAGACCCAGTACTTC. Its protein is CASSLVHRGTGGQETQYF.

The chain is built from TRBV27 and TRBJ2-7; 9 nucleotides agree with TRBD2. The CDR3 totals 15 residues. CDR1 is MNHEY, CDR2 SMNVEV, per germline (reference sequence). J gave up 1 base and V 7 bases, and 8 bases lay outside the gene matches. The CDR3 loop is CASTLEAGGSYEQYF. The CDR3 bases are TGTGCCAGCACCCTGGAAGCGGGAGGTTCCTACGAGCAGTACTTC.

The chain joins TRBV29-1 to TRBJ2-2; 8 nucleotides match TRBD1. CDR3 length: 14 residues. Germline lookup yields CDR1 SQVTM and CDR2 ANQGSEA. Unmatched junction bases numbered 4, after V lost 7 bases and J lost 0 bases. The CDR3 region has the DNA TGCAGCGCTAGGACAGGGACGAACACCGGGGAGCTGTTTTTT. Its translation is CSARTGTNTGELFF.

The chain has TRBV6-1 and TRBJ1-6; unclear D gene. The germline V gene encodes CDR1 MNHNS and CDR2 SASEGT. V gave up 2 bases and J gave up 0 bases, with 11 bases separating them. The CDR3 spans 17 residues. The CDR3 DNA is TGTGCCAGCAGTGAATATGCGTTCGGCTCCTATAATTCACCCCTCCACTTT. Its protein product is CASSEYAFGSYNSPLHF.

The CDR3 loop reads CASSLLAGESYNEQFF. CDR3 coding DNA: TGTGCCAGCAGCCTGTTAGCGGGAGAGTCCTACAATGAGCAGTTCTTC. This chain connects TRBV4-2 to TRBJ2-1, with TRBD2 identical over 9 bases. Per germline, CDR1 LGHNA and CDR2 YNFKEQ. Trimming removed 4 bases from V and 1 base from J; junction bases left unmatched: 5. There are 16 residues in the CDR3.

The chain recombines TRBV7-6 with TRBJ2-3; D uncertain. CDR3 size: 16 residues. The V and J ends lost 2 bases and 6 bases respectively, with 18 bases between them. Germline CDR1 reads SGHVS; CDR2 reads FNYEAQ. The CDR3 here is CASSLRERPLIDTQYF. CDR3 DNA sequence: TGTGCCAGCAGCTTAAGAGAGCGCCCTCTGATTGATACGCAGTATTTT.

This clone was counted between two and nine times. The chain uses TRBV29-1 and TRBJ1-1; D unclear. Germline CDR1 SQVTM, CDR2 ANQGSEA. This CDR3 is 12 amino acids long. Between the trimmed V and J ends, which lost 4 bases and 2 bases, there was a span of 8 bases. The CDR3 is CSVVRINTEAFF. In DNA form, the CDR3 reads TGCAGCGTTGTACGCATTAACACTGAAGCTTTCTTT.

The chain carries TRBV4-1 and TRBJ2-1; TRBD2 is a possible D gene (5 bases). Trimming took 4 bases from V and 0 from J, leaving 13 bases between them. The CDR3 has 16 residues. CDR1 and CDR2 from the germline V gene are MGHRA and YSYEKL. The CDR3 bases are TGCGCCAGCAGCCGCCCGGACTTCAGCTCCTACAATGAGCAGTTCTTC. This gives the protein CASSRPDFSSYNEQFF.

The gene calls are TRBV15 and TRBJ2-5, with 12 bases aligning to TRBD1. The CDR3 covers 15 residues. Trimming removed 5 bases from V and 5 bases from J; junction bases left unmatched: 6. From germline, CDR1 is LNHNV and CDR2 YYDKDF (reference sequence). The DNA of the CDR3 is TGTGCCACCAGCCGGGACAGGGGGCCTCCGGAGACCCAGTACTTC. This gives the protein CATSRDRGPPETQYF.

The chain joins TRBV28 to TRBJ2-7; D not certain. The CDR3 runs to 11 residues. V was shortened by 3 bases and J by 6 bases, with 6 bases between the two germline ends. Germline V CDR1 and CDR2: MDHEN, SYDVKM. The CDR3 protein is CASSLFFEQYF. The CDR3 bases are TGTGCCAGCAGTTTGTTTTTCGAGCAGTACTTC.

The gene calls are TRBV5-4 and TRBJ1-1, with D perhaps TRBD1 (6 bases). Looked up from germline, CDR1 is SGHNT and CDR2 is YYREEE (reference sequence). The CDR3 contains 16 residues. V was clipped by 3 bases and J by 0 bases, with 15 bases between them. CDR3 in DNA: TGTGCCAGCAGCTCCAAGACAGGAACAATGAACACTGAAGCTTTCTTT. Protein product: CASSSKTGTMNTEAFF.

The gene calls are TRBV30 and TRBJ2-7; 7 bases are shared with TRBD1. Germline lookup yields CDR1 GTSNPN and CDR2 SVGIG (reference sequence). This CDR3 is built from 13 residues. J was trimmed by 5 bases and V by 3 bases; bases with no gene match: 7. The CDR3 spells CAWRGDRDHEQYF. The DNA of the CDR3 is TGTGCCTGGAGAGGCGACAGGGACCACGAGCAGTACTTC.